This TCR beta chain was obtained from a study of monozygotic twins with inflammatory bowel disease. The CDR3 loop spans 16 amino acids. Germline CDR1 is ENHRY and CDR2 is SYGVKD. UMIs with a 6-nucleotide sample barcode were added by template switching. TCRdb derives one entry per CDR3 protein from the 5' RACE reads, leaving out DNA. This table lists about 440,000 distinct CDR3 sequences. In regard to this clonotype: Its target is not known.

General study points: For repertoire similarity, concordant twins did not differ from discordant twins, possibly because power was limited. Healthy co-twins exceeded IBD patients in TCRbeta diversity as measured by inverse Simpson.

Material for sequencing was blood. The sequence came from a human donor with ulcerative colitis or Crohn's disease, or a healthy co-twin of an affected twin (not recorded which). The rearrangement joins TRBV10-3 to TRBJ2-7; TCRdb reports TRBD1, a call that lacks DNA to check it against. Here the CDR3 reads CAISPHPGQGVDEQYF.